This T cell receptor beta chain stems from a study of blood T cell repertoires in COVID-19. Study as a whole: The United States, Italy and Spain supplied acute and convalescent COVID-19 samples. T cells, B-cell-depleted T cells, or PBMCs supplied cDNA or gDNA.

Germline values: CDR1 LNHDA, CDR2 SQIVND (reference sequence). The CDR3 has 14 amino acids. V was clipped by 3 bases and J by 1 base; unmatched bases: 2. Sequencing was performed with immunoSEQ multiplex PCR; in TCRdb, only in-frame clones are kept and a portion is missing. The sample holds tens of thousands of clones; 55% to 80% are singletons and the top ten take around 4.8%. The sequence was collected from a woman aged 70-85 years with COVID-19, enrolled during active disease. Sequenced input: peripheral blood. The chain carries TRBV19 and TRBJ2-5; 7 bases agree with TRBD2. The CDR3 region is CASSIGGVQETQYF. The CDR3 DNA reads TGTGCCAGTAGTATTGGGGGGGTCCAAGAGACCCAGTACTTC.